There are a few counts of the clone carrying this T cell receptor beta chain. The antigen is undetermined. The data were obtained in a study of shared clonotypes between healthy human individuals. Study-level findings and limits: A few donors had 5% to 6% of their naive CD4 clonotypes in common.

Both subsets, CD45RA+ naive and CD45RA-negative memory, were split from the CD4+ cells. The run depth of the assay was deep. The table came from immunoSEQ multiplex PCR; TCRdb's copy has only in-frame clones and leaves some out. The sample has millions of clones; approximately 94% are singletons. Trimming took off 5 bases at V and 2 bases at J, with 8 bases between the two ends. The germline V gene has CDR1 MNHEY and CDR2 SVGAGI. The CDR3 is made up of 13 amino acids. V usage is TRBV6-5 and J usage is TRBJ2-3; D might be TRBD2 (5 bases). The sample was naive CD4+ T cells sorted from blood. Regarding subset: CD45RA+ positively selected. This receptor was identified in a man younger than 35 in good health. CDR3 sequence: CASSRADTDTQYF. The CDR3 DNA follows: TGTGCCAGCAGTCGAGCGGACACAGATACGCAGTATTTT.